The rows below give T cell receptor beta chains drawn from one sample of a study of CD4+ T cells in melanoma. Here immunoSEQ multiplex PCR was the method, and the copy in TCRdb shows in-frame clones only, minus some. The sample includes more than 20,000 clones, roughly four fifths of them seen just once. The material sequenced was cells from a culture (not recorded whether cultured in vitro). All receptors derive from a human donor with melanoma. CDR3s include the opening cysteine and the closing phenylalanine or tryptophan. Fields, in order: CDR3 length, clone size, D gene, V gene, J gene, CDR3 protein, CDR3 DNA. D genes are given only for firm matches. Clone size is not always given. Where it is, it says once, few, many or a class for expanded clones.

>14|.|.|TRBV5-1|TRBJ1-1
CATRTHTANTEAFF
TGCGCCACCAGGACCCATACAGCGAACACTGAAGCTTTCTTT
>13|once|.|TRBV6-5|TRBJ1-6
CASSYRGFSPLHF
TGTGCCAGCAGTTATCGGGGGTTCTCACCCCTCCACTTT
>17|.|.|TRBV6-1|TRBJ2-2
CASSGQTAAPGTGELFF
TGTGCCAGCAGTGGGCAGACAGCGGCCCCAGGCACCGGGGAGCTGTTTTTT
>15|.|.|TRBV6-1|TRBJ2-1
CASRPIPTGYNEQFF
TGTGCCAGCAGACCGATACCGACGGGATACAATGAGCAGTTCTTC
>15|.|TRBD1|TRBV5-1|TRBJ1-1
CASSGQLNGDTEAFF
TGCGCCAGCTCGGGACAGCTTAACGGGGACACTGAAGCTTTCTTT
>16|few|.|TRBV5-5|TRBJ1-4
CASSFGSGDGGEKLFF
TGTGCCAGCAGCTTCGGGTCGGGGGATGGGGGGGAAAAACTGTTTTTT
>14|.|.|TRBV19|TRBJ2-2
CASKMGQNTGELFF
TGTGCCAGTAAGATGGGGCAGAACACCGGGGAGCTGTTTTTT
>17|.|.|TRBV30|TRBJ1-3
CAWRMFESSSSGNTIYF
TGTGCCTGGAGGATGTTCGAATCCTCGAGCTCTGGAAACACCATATATTTT
>16|.|TRBD1|TRBV5-6|TRBJ1-2
CASSFRADRSKSGYTF
TGTGCCAGCAGCTTCCGGGCGGACAGGTCAAAAAGTGGCTACACCTTC
>17|.|TRBD1|TRBV5-1|TRBJ2-1
CASSLVRQGAGSNEQFF
TGCGCCAGCAGCTTGGTCCGCCAGGGGGCAGGCTCGAATGAGCAGTTCTTC
>14|.|.|TRBV6-6|TRBJ1-6
CASSYGQNNSPLHF
TGTGCCAGCAGTTACGGGCAGAATAATTCACCCCTCCACTTT
>14|few|.|TRBV6-5|TRBJ1-1
CASSYLGLNTEAFF
TGTGCCAGCAGTTACCTCGGCCTGAACACTGAAGCTTTCTTT
>15|.|.|TRBV18|TRBJ1-2
CASSPSWGTALGGTF
TGTGCCAGCTCACCGTCTTGGGGGACGGCTCTTGGAGGGACCTTC
>13|.|.|TRBV6-1|TRBJ1-5
CASSDRSNQPQHF
TGTGCCAGCAGTGATCGAAGCAATCAGCCCCAGCATTTT
>15|.|TRBD1|TRBV4-1|TRBJ2-1
CASSQGQGGYNEQFF
TGCGCCAGCAGCCAAGGACAGGGGGGCTACAATGAGCAGTTCTTC
>18|.|TRBD2|TRBV4-2|TRBJ2-3
CASSQETSGGDSTDTQYF
TGTGCCAGCAGCCAAGAGACTAGCGGGGGCGATAGCACAGATACGCAGTATTTT
>16|.|TRBD2|TRBV10-2|TRBJ2-1
CASSESGRGGLEKQFF
TGCGCCAGCAGTGAGTCTGGGCGGGGGGGCCTTGAGAAGCAGTTCTTC
>14|.|.|TRBV30|TRBJ2-7
CAWSERQAFYEQYF
TGTGCCTGGAGTGAGAGGCAGGCCTTTTACGAGCAGTACTTC
>14|.|.|TRBV9|TRBJ2-5
CASSVRGESETQYF
TGTGCCAGCAGCGTACGCGGGGAATCAGAGACCCAGTACTTC
>16|.|.|TRBV5-4|TRBJ2-2
CASSPGGTGNTGELFF
TGTGCCAGCAGCCCCGGGGGGACAGGGAACACCGGGGAGCTGTTTTTT
>15|once|.|TRBV5-4|TRBJ2-2
CASSAGTDYTGELFF
TGTGCCAGCAGCGCCGGGACGGACTACACCGGGGAGCTGTTTTTT
>11|few|.|TRBV30|TRBJ1-1
CAWSVDSEAFF
TGTGCCTGGAGTGTGGACAGTGAAGCTTTCTTT
>13|.|.|TRBV9|TRBJ1-2
CASSPDRNYGYTF
TGTGCCAGCAGCCCTGACAGAAACTATGGCTACACCTTC
>14|.|TRBD1|TRBV7-9|TRBJ1-5
CASSRQGDNQPQHF
TGTGCCAGCAGCAGACAGGGAGACAATCAGCCCCAGCATTTT
>15|few|.|TRBV5-4|TRBJ1-1
CASSLYERLNTEAFF
TGTGCCAGCAGCTTGTACGAGCGGTTGAACACTGAAGCTTTCTTT
>17|.|.|TRBV5-1|TRBJ1-3
CASSLQPDLTSGNTIYF
TGCGCCAGCAGCTTGCAACCAGACCTTACCTCTGGAAACACCATATATTTT
>14|few|.|TRBV5-1|TRBJ2-3
CASSFGRATDTQYF
TGCGCCAGCAGCTTTGGGCGGGCCACAGATACGCAGTATTTT
>16|.|.|TRBV2|TRBJ1-4
CASSAQVAAGGEKLFF
TGTGCCAGCAGTGCCCAAGTGGCCGCTGGTGGGGAAAAACTGTTTTTT
>12|few|TRBD1|TRBV2|TRBJ2-5
CAMTGTGETQYF
TGTGCCATGACCGGGACAGGAGAGACCCAGTACTTC
>15|.|.|TRBV19|TRBJ1-2
CASSIDQAANYGYTF
TGTGCCAGTAGTATAGATCAGGCAGCTAACTATGGCTACACCTTC
>15|.|TRBD1|TRBV6-5|TRBJ1-1
CASSGQGAGDTEAFF
TGTGCCAGCAGTGGACAGGGGGCTGGTGACACTGAAGCTTTCTTT
>12|.|.|TRBV10-3|TRBJ1-6
CAIRAANSPLHF
TGTGCCATTCGAGCAGCGAATTCACCCCTCCACTTT
>15|.|.|TRBV5-1|TRBJ2-1
CASSWDLSSYNEQFF
TGCGCCAGCAGCTGGGACTTAAGCTCCTACAATGAGCAGTTCTTC
>14|.|.|TRBV6-1|TRBJ1-1
CASRSGGIRTEAFF
TGTGCCAGCAGAAGTGGCGGGATTCGAACCGAAGCTTTCTTT
>13|.|.|TRBV29-1|TRBJ2-3
CSAGLRGGDTQYF
TGCAGCGCAGGACTCAGGGGGGGCGATACGCAGTATTTT
>16|.|.|TRBV11-1|TRBJ2-3
CASSPIQLTSTDTQYF
TGTGCCAGCAGCCCCATACAGCTAACTAGCACAGATACGCAGTATTTT
>12|.|.|TRBV2|TRBJ2-5
CASNLIQETQYF
TGTGCCAGCAATTTAATACAAGAGACCCAGTACTTC
>13|few|.|TRBV7-9|TRBJ1-1
CASSLGRNTEAFF
TGTGCCAGCAGCTTAGGTAGGAACACTGAAGCTTTCTTT
>14|.|.|TRBV18|TRBJ1-1
CATTKGHSRVEAFF
TGTGCCACAACGAAGGGGCACTCAAGGGTTGAAGCTTTCTTT
>13|.|.|TRBV7-6|TRBJ1-2
CASSFDPTYGYTF
TGTGCCAGCAGCTTCGACCCGACTTATGGCTACACCTTC
>14|few|TRBD1|TRBV5-8|TRBJ1-2
CASGVTGLDYGYTF
TGTGCCAGCGGCGTGACAGGGCTCGACTATGGCTACACCTTC
>12|.|.|TRBV6-1|TRBJ1-1
CASSEFGPRAFF
TGTGCCAGCAGTGAATTTGGACCTCGTGCTTTCTTT
>13|.|.|TRBV18|TRBJ2-5
CASSPVLGETQYF
TGTGCCAGCTCACCAGTTCTTGGTGAGACCCAGTACTTC
>15|few|TRBD1|TRBV6-5|TRBJ1-3
CASSRQGRSGNTIYF
TGTGCCAGCAGCAGACAGGGCCGCTCTGGAAACACCATATATTTT
>14|.|.|TRBV5-6|TRBJ2-4
CASSLPGRENIQYF
TGTGCCAGCAGCCTACCCGGGAGAGAAAACATTCAGTACTTC
>14|.|.|TRBV7-8|TRBJ2-1
CASSPRGGFAEQFF
TGTGCCAGCAGCCCACGTGGAGGGTTCGCTGAGCAGTTCTTC
>16|.|TRBD2|TRBV30|TRBJ2-1
CACHPRTGTIYNEQFF
TGTGCCTGTCACCCCCGTACCGGGACTATCTACAATGAGCAGTTCTTC
>14|.|.|TRBV5-6|TRBJ2-3
CASSFSGAEDTQYF
TGTGCCAGCAGCTTTAGTGGGGCTGAAGATACGCAGTATTTT
>12|.|.|TRBV18|TRBJ2-7
CASSPRAGEQYF
TGTGCCAGCTCACCAAGGGCGGGTGAGCAGTACTTC
>14|.|.|TRBV6-6|TRBJ1-5
CASTPGVVVQPQHF
TGTGCCAGCACGCCTGGGGTGGTTGTTCAGCCCCAGCATTTT
>14|medium-sized|TRBD1|TRBV2|TRBJ1-2
CASRGQVVWYGYTF
TGTGCCAGCAGGGGACAGGTAGTGTGGTATGGCTACACCTTC
>15|.|TRBD2|TRBV11-2|TRBJ2-1
CASSQLAGGQNEQFF
TGTGCCAGCAGCCAACTAGCGGGGGGGCAGAATGAGCAGTTCTTC
>14|.|.|TRBV6-6|TRBJ1-5
CASRLIGRYQPQHF
TGTGCCAGCAGATTGATTGGGAGATATCAGCCCCAGCATTTT
>12|.|.|TRBV9|TRBJ2-7
CASSVEGGEQYF
TGTGCCAGCAGCGTAGAGGGGGGCGAGCAGTACTTC